These T cell receptor beta chains were read from a single sample in a study of blood T cells in healthy people across ages. TCRdb independently ran MiXCR on the 5' RACE reads; one entry per CDR3 protein. In the table there are over 1,500,000 distinct CDR3 sequences, 39% of which are singletons. The specimen was blood. These TCRs come from a human donor in good health. Both conserved end residues are part of each CDR3. D genes are given only for firm matches. Clone sizes are given selectively: once, few, many, or a class where the clone is expanded.

CDR3nt | CDR3aa | j_gene | v_gene | abundance | d_gene
TGTGCCAGCACCTCCCGGTCGCTTCGGCAGCCCCAGCATTTT | CASTSRSLRQPQHF | TRBJ1-5 | TRBV6-2/TRBV6-3 | few | -
TGTGCCAGCAGCTTAGATTGGGTAGTAGAGACCCAGTACTTC | CASSLDWVVETQYF | TRBJ2-5 | TRBV7-9 | - | -
TGTGCCAGCAGTTTCGCAATACTCTCGGAGACCCAGTACTTC | CASSFAILSETQYF | TRBJ2-5 | TRBV28 | few | -
TGTGCCAGCAGCCGGCGGGGGGTGCATCAGCCCCAGCATTTT | CASSRRGVHQPQHF | TRBJ1-5 | TRBV6-2/TRBV6-3 | - | -
TGTGCCAGCAGTTTTGGAGGGGCGAACACTGAAGCTTTCTTT | CASSFGGANTEAFF | TRBJ1-1 | TRBV5-1 | many | -
TGCAGTGCAAGGACTAGCGGGGGGCAGAGCTCCTACAATGAGCAGTTCTTC | CSARTSGGQSSYNEQFF | TRBJ2-1 | TRBV20-1 | few | TRBD2
TGTGCCAGCAGCTTGTCTGGCAGTGCCTTTAATGAAAAACTGTTTTTT | CASSLSGSAFNEKLFF | TRBJ1-4 | TRBV7-9 | - | -
TGTGCCAGCAGTTCGACAGGGGCATTCTATGGCTACACCTTC | CASSSTGAFYGYTF | TRBJ1-2 | TRBV12-3/TRBV12-4 | - | TRBD1
TGCGCCAGCAGCCAACCGGACGGTAACTATGGCTACACCTTC | CASSQPDGNYGYTF | TRBJ1-2 | TRBV4-1 | - | -
TGCAGCGTTGAAGACCCCTACGTCCCCGGCGAGCAGTACTTC | CSVEDPYVPGEQYF | TRBJ2-7 | TRBV29-1 | - | -
TGTGCCAGCAGTTACTCCGGACAGGAGGGGACGCATACGCAGTATTTT | CASSYSGQEGTHTQYF | TRBJ2-3 | TRBV6-2/TRBV6-3 | - | -
TGCAGCGTTGTTGCTCCCAGCTCCTACAATGAGCAGTTCTTC | CSVVAPSSYNEQFF | TRBJ2-1 | TRBV29-1 | - | -
TGTGCCAGCAGTGAAGCGCGGGGGGAGTACGAGCAGTACTTC | CASSEARGEYEQYF | TRBJ2-7 | TRBV2 | - | TRBD2
TGTGCCAGCTCCCAGAACGCCCGGACTAGCGGGGCATACGAGCAGTACTTC | CASSQNARTSGAYEQYF | TRBJ2-7 | TRBV18 | - | TRBD2
TGTGCCAGCAGCAACGACAGGGGGTTTAATGAAAAACTGTTTTTT | CASSNDRGFNEKLFF | TRBJ1-4 | TRBV7-2 | few | TRBD1
TGTGCCAGCAGCCCCGGGGGCCCTAATTTGGCATCACCCCTCCACTTT | CASSPGGPNLASPLHF | TRBJ1-6 | TRBV7-2 | - | -
TGTGCCAGCCTGACAGTATTAACCCTTTACTCTGGGGCCAACGTCCTGACTTTC | CASLTVLTLYSGANVLTF | TRBJ2-6 | TRBV2 | few | -
TGTGCCAGCAGCGAGGGGGGGCAAAGGTCGTTCTTC | CASSEGGQRSFF | TRBJ2-1 | TRBV5-5 | - | -
TGCGCCAGCAGCATAGGACCTGGGGGAGGTTCACCCCTCCACTTT | CASSIGPGGGSPLHF | TRBJ1-6 | TRBV5-1 | - | -
TGTGCCAGCAGCTTACATGGGGCGCCGGCCTACAATGAGCAGTTCTTC | CASSLHGAPAYNEQFF | TRBJ2-1 | TRBV11-2 | - | -
TGTGCCAGCAGCCCCCCTTTTACTAGCGGGGACAATGAGCAGTTCTTC | CASSPPFTSGDNEQFF | TRBJ2-1 | TRBV6-5 | few | TRBD2
TGTGCCGGCAGCGCCTCGTCCCATTCACCCCTCCACTTT | CAGSASSHSPLHF | TRBJ1-6 | TRBV12-3/TRBV12-4 | - | -
TGTGCCAGCAGCGTAGACGGGGCGCGGGGATACGAGCAGTACTTC | CASSVDGARGYEQYF | TRBJ2-7 | TRBV9 | few | -
TGTGCCAGCAGTGAAGGGGAGCGGGGCTCCTACGAGCAGTACTTC | CASSEGERGSYEQYF | TRBJ2-7 | TRBV6-1 | - | TRBD2
TGTGCTAGTGGTTTGGCCAACAGGGGGGCTGAAAAACTGTTTTTT | CASGLANRGAEKLFF | TRBJ1-4 | TRBV12-5 | - | TRBD1
TGCGCCAGCAGCCAGACTCCGGGGGCAGGGTTTTCGCACGCCATATATTTT | CASSQTPGAGFSHAIYF | TRBJ1-3 | TRBV4-3 | - | -
TGTGCCAGCAGTTTACTGGGGGGCGCGGATGAAAGGGGCTACACCTTC | CASSLLGGADERGYTF | TRBJ1-2 | TRBV12-3/TRBV12-4 | few | -
TGTGCCAGCAGCCCAACTTTTGAGGACGTAGAGACCCAGTACTTC | CASSPTFEDVETQYF | TRBJ2-5 | TRBV7-8 | - | -
TGTGCCAGTTCACCATACGCAGGAGAAGGAAAGGAGACCCAGTACTTC | CASSPYAGEGKETQYF | TRBJ2-5 | TRBV18 | - | -
TGTGCCAGCAGCCATCTCAGTGAGGTCTACTCCTACGAGCAGTACTTC | CASSHLSEVYSYEQYF | TRBJ2-7 | TRBV3-1 | few | -
TGCAGCGTTGATACAGCCAGGGCGGAGCAGTTCTTC | CSVDTARAEQFF | TRBJ2-1 | TRBV29-1 | - | -
TGTGCCAGCAGCTTCTCCCTAGTTAAGACTCTCACAGATACGCAGTATTTT | CASSFSLVKTLTDTQYF | TRBJ2-3 | TRBV7-9 | few | -
TGCGCCAGCAGCTTGACGTCAGGGGGCCGGACTGAAGCTTTCTTT | CASSLTSGGRTEAFF | TRBJ1-1 | TRBV5-1 | once | TRBD1
TGTGCCGGTCGACAGGGATTTCAAGAGACCCAGTACTTC | CAGRQGFQETQYF | TRBJ2-5 | TRBV6-1 | - | TRBD1
TGCAGTGCTGGGCGGAGACTCTCCTACAACGAGCAGTTCTTC | CSAGRRLSYNEQFF | TRBJ2-1 | TRBV20-1 | - | -
TGTGCCAGCAGTGTACACCGGGACGTTACCTACGAGCAGTACTTC | CASSVHRDVTYEQYF | TRBJ2-7 | TRBV7-2 | - | -
TGCGCCAGCAGCTTGGCCTGGCGGGGAGGAGATACGCAGTATTTT | CASSLAWRGGDTQYF | TRBJ2-3 | TRBV5-1 | few | -
TGTGCCAGCAGCACAGGGAGGGTCAACAATGAGCAGTTCTTC | CASSTGRVNNEQFF | TRBJ2-1 | TRBV7-2 | - | -
TGTGCCAGCAGCGGTAGACAGGGTGGGGATCAGCCCCAGCATTTT | CASSGRQGGDQPQHF | TRBJ1-5 | TRBV7-2 | - | TRBD1
TGTGCCAGCAGCCAAGAGGGGGAGGGGGCATCTTATGGGACCCAGTACTTC | CASSQEGEGASYGTQYF | TRBJ2-5 | TRBV4-2 | - | -
TGTGCCAGCAGCACTGCCCTGGGAGGCACAGATACGCAGTATTTT | CASSTALGGTDTQYF | TRBJ2-3 | TRBV5-5 | - | -
TGTGCCAGCAGTGAAGACGACTACTATAATTCACCCCTCCACTTT | CASSEDDYYNSPLHF | TRBJ1-6 | TRBV6-1 | - | -
TGTGCCAGCAGCCAAGAAAGTATAGGGGTGGGGGGCTACACCTTC | CASSQESIGVGGYTF | TRBJ1-2 | TRBV3-1 | - | -
TGCAGCGTTGTTTATGGAGACCCCCAAGAGACCCAGTACTTC | CSVVYGDPQETQYF | TRBJ2-5 | TRBV29-1 | - | -
TGCGCCAGCAGCCAAGATCGCCGTATTAATCAGCCCCAGCATTTT | CASSQDRRINQPQHF | TRBJ1-5 | TRBV4-3 | - | -
TGTGCCAGCAGCTTCCCAGGGGCAGAGACCCAGTACTTC | CASSFPGAETQYF | TRBJ2-5 | TRBV11-3 | few | -
TGTGCCACCCTTCGGGGGACGGCGAGCTATGGCTACACCTTC | CATLRGTASYGYTF | TRBJ1-2 | TRBV7-9 | few | -
TGTGCCAGCAGTCCCGTTGGGCAGTCTGGGGAGCAGTACTTC | CASSPVGQSGEQYF | TRBJ2-7 | TRBV6-5 | many | -
TGCGCCAGCAGCGGGGGGGACAGTCGAGAGACCCAGTACTTC | CASSGGDSRETQYF | TRBJ2-5 | TRBV5-1 | - | -
TGCGCCAGCAGCCAGCCAAAGAGCTCCTACGAGCAGTACTTC | CASSQPKSSYEQYF | TRBJ2-7 | TRBV4-3 | - | -
TGTGCCAGCAGGGCTGCAGGGAACACTGAAGCTTTCTTT | CASRAAGNTEAFF | TRBJ1-1 | TRBV9 | - | -
TGTGCCAGCAGTAGGAATCCTTCCGTCCTACTTAACTATGGCTACACCTTC | CASSRNPSVLLNYGYTF | TRBJ1-2 | TRBV7-8 | once | -
TGTGCCAGCAGCCAATTAGCCACCCCCAGGGGGGATGGCTACACCTTC | CASSQLATPRGDGYTF | TRBJ1-2 | TRBV3-1 | - | TRBD1
TGCAGCGTTGAAGCCTGGGGCAGATCGAGCTATGGCTACACCTTC | CSVEAWGRSSYGYTF | TRBJ1-2 | TRBV29-1 | few | -
TGCAGTGCTAGAGACTCTTGGGGGCGGGAGACCCAGTACTTC | CSARDSWGRETQYF | TRBJ2-5 | TRBV20-1 | few | -